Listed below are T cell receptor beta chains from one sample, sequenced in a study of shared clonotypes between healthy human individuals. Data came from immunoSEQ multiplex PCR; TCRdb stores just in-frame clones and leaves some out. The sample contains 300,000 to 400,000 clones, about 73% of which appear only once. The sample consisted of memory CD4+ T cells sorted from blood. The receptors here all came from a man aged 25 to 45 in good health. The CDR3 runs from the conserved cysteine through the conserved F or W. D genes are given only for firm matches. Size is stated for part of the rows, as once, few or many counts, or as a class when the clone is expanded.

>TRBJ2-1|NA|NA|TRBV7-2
CASSLGQYNEQFF
TGTGCCAGCAGCCTAGGACAGTACAATGAGCAGTTCTTC
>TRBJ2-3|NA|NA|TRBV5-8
CASSLEGQTDTQYF
TGTGCCAGCAGCTTGGAAGGACAGACAGATACGCAGTATTTT
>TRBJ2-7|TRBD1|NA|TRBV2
CASRKGQVYEQYF
TGTGCCAGCAGGAAGGGACAGGTCTACGAGCAGTACTTC
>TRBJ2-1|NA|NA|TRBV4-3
CASSQEGSSYNEQFF
TGCGCCAGCAGCCAAGAGGGCAGCTCCTACAATGAGCAGTTCTTC
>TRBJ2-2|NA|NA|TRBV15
CATSRDGDLTGELFF
TGTGCCACCAGCAGAGATGGAGATCTAACCGGGGAGCTGTTTTTT
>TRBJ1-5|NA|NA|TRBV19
CASRGKYSNQPQHF
TGTGCCAGTAGAGGAAAATATAGCAATCAGCCCCAGCATTTT
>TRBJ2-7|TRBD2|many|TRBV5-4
CASSLKLAGAEEQYF
TGTGCCAGCAGCTTGAAACTAGCGGGAGCGGAGGAGCAGTACTTC
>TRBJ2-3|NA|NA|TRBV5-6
CASSPTIPTDTQYF
TGTGCCAGCAGCCCGACTATCCCGACAGATACGCAGTATTTT
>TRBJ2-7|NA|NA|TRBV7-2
CASSLTVLYEQYF
TGTGCCAGCAGCTTAACAGTCCTCTACGAGCAGTACTTC
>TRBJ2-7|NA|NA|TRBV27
CASSLEAWGRQYF
TGTGCCAGCAGCCTGGAGGCCTGGGGGAGACAGTACTTC
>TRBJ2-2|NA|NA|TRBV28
CASTIGMWTGELFF
TGTGCCAGCACCATTGGGATGTGGACCGGGGAGCTGTTTTTT
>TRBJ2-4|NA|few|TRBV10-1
CASSESVLGSQNIQYF
TGCGCCAGCAGTGAGTCGGTGTTGGGGAGTCAAAACATTCAGTACTTC
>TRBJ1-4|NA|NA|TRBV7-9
CASSLAQRTNEKLFF
TGTGCCAGCAGCTTAGCACAAAGAACTAATGAAAAACTGTTTTTT
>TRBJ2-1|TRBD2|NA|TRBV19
CASNGLAGAAEQFF
TGTGCCAGTAATGGACTAGCGGGAGCGGCTGAGCAGTTCTTC
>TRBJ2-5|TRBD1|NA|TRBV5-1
CASSTGTGAQETQYF
TGCGCCAGCAGCACCGGGACAGGAGCTCAAGAGACCCAGTACTTC
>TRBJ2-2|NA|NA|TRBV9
CASSVQDLTTTGELFF
TGTGCCAGCAGCGTACAGGATCTTACGACAACCGGGGAGCTGTTTTTT
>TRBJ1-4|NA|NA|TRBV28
CASSLGQPGKLFF
TGTGCCAGCAGTTTAGGACAGCCGGGAAAACTGTTTTTT
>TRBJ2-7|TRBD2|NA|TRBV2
CASSEYPGGNSYEQYF
TGTGCCAGCAGTGAATATCCGGGAGGGAACTCCTACGAGCAGTACTTC
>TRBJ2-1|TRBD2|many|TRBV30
CAWSGSRDYNNEQFF
TGTGCCTGGAGTGGCTCTAGGGACTACAACAATGAGCAGTTCTTC
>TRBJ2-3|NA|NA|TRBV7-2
CASSLDFTDTQYF
TGTGCCAGCAGCTTAGACTTCACAGATACGCAGTATTTT